These 22 T cell receptor beta chains originate from one sample sequenced in a study of blood T cell repertoires in COVID-19. Sequenced by immunoSEQ multiplex PCR; TCRdb stores in-frame clones only, minus some. The data show approximately 150,000 clones, roughly 79% seen once. The sample comprised peripheral blood. All receptors come from a man in his fifties or sixties with active or convalescent COVID-19.

V usage is TRBV4-1 and J usage is TRBJ2-1; TRBD1 aligns across 7 bases. J gave up 4 bases and V 1 base, and 4 bases lay outside the gene matches. The CDR3 runs 15 residues. Germline V CDR1 and CDR2: MGHRA, YSYEKL. CDR3 sequence (DNA): TGCGCCAGCAGCCAAGCCGGGACAGATTACAATGAGCAGTTCTTC. Amino acid sequence: CASSQAGTDYNEQFF.

The rearrangement joins TRBV12-3 or TRBV12-4 to TRBJ1-1; possibly TRBD1 for D (6 bases). The ends were cut back, 3 bases at V and 6 bases at J, with 11 bases in the middle. The CDR3 extends over 13 amino acids. CDR3 coding DNA: TGTGCCAGCAGTTTCGGCAGGGGAGCTGAAGCTTTCTTT. Its translation is CASSFGRGAEAFF.

The genes are TRBV5-4 and TRBJ2-7, with D possibly being TRBD1 (5 bases). V lost 1 base and J lost 0, with 11 bases in between. Germline V gene lookup returns CDR1 SGHNT and CDR2 YYREEE (reference sequence). This CDR3 region has 15 residues. CDR3 in DNA: TGTGCCAGCAGCTTGCGTCCGGACAACTCCTACGAGCAGTACTTC. This gives the protein CASSLRPDNSYEQYF.

V gene TRBV28 combines with J gene TRBJ2-2; 7 bases are shared with TRBD2. From germline, CDR1 is MDHEN and CDR2 SYDVKM. This CDR3 has 21 residues. V lost 4 bases and J lost 4; bases outside the gene matches: 24. The CDR3 spells CASSSPPGRGSLSGLTGELFF. In nucleotides, the CDR3 is TGTGCCAGCAGTTCCCCCCCGGGCCGCGGGAGTTTATCGGGGCTCACCGGGGAGCTGTTTTTT.

V is TRBV28 and J is TRBJ2-2; possible D gene TRBD2, 6 bases. Germline assignment: CDR1 MDHEN and CDR2 SYDVKM. This CDR3 has 15 amino acids. Trimming pared 8 bases from V and 4 bases from J, leaving 17 bases between. CDR3 sequence (DNA): TGTGCCAGCCGGATTGGGGGAGGTCTCACCGGGGAGCTGTTTTTT. It codes for CASRIGGGLTGELFF.

The chain has TRBV19 and TRBJ2-7, with D perhaps matching TRBD1 (6 bases). CDR1 is LNHDA, CDR2 SQIVND, per germline (reference sequence). Trimming took off 1 base at V and 2 bases at J, with 12 bases between the two ends. The CDR3 runs to 15 residues. DNA of the CDR3: TGTGCCAGTAGTATAGGTGCCAGGGGTACCTACGAGCAGTACTTC. Its translation: CASSIGARGTYEQYF.

The chain couples TRBV24-1 to TRBJ2-7; 7 nucleotides agree with TRBD2. J was trimmed by 4 bases and V by 5 bases; bases with no gene match: 7. Germline V gene lookup returns CDR1 KGHDR and CDR2 SFDVKD. The CDR3 loop spans 14 amino acids. This CDR3 reads CATSAPGGVYEQYF. Here the CDR3 DNA reads TGTGCCACCAGTGCCCCGGGAGGAGTATACGAGCAGTACTTC.

The chain carries TRBV9 and TRBJ2-1, with 11 bases aligning to TRBD2. The CDR3 loop spans 16 amino acids. V was clipped by 7 bases and J by 3 bases; unmatched bases: 9. The germline V gene has CDR1 SGDLS and CDR2 YYNGEE. This chain's CDR3 is CASSPLGTSGYNEQFF. The CDR3 nucleotides are TGTGCCAGCTCGCCCCTCGGGACTAGCGGCTACAATGAGCAGTTCTTC.

This clone was counted at least ten times. The chain has TRBV4-1 and TRBJ2-3; the D gene is possibly TRBD2 (5 bases). CDR1 and CDR2 from the germline V gene are MGHRA and YSYEKL. The V end was cut by 0 bases, the J end by 1 base, with 11 bases between. This CDR3 is 16 amino acids long. CDR3 coding DNA: TGCGCCAGCAGCCAAGATCGGGGAGTGGGCACAGATACGCAGTATTTT. This gives the protein CASSQDRGVGTDTQYF.

This clone was detected a few times. The gene calls are TRBV28 and TRBJ2-4; TRBD1 matches at 11 bases. The CDR3 extends over 15 amino acids. Germline CDR1 MDHEN, CDR2 SYDVKM. V trimming: 2 bases; J trimming: 7 bases; junction bases outside the gene matches: 4. In DNA, the CDR3 is TGTGCCAGCAGTTTACGGGGGACAGGGGGGAACATTCAGTACTTC. Protein: CASSLRGTGGNIQYF.

The rearrangement links TRBV14 to TRBJ1-5; 8 bases are a match to TRBD1. Germline values: CDR1 SGHDN, CDR2 FVKESK. The CDR3 covers 15 residues. V lost 1 base to trimming and J lost 5 bases; unmatched junction nucleotides: 4. The chain's CDR3 is CASSQGTGLDQPQHF. The CDR3 nucleotides are TGTGCCAGCAGCCAAGGGACAGGGCTTGATCAGCCCCAGCATTTT.

The chain is built from TRBV14 and TRBJ2-3, with 8 bases that match TRBD2. After removal of 0 bases from V and 2 bases from J, the junction contained 13 bases not matched to a gene. Germline loops: CDR1 SGHDN, CDR2 FVKESK. This CDR3 has 19 amino acids. The chain's CDR3 is CASSQDWANSGIPTDTQYF. The CDR3 DNA follows: TGTGCCAGCAGCCAAGACTGGGCAAATAGCGGGATCCCCACAGATACGCAGTATTTT.

The V call is TRBV4-2, the J call TRBJ1-2, with 9 bases matching TRBD1. V lost 3 bases to trimming and J lost 3 bases; unmatched junction nucleotides: 5. The germline V gene encodes CDR1 LGHNA and CDR2 YNFKEQ. This CDR3 spans 15 amino acids. The CDR3 DNA follows: TGTGCCAGCAGCCAGAAGGACAGGGGAGACTATGGCTACACCTTC. It specifies CASSQKDRGDYGYTF.

This clone occurred a few times. V usage is TRBV7-9 and J usage is TRBJ2-5, with D possibly matching TRBD1 (5 bases). Trimming shortened V by 0 bases and J by 3 bases, and 8 bases separated the two germline ends. Germline CDR1 is SEHNR and CDR2 is FQNEAQ (reference sequence). The CDR3 sequence is 14 residues long. The CDR3 sequence is CASSLALTEETQYF. In DNA form, the CDR3 reads TGTGCCAGCAGCTTAGCCCTGACAGAAGAGACCCAGTACTTC.

This rearrangement joins TRBV27 to TRBJ2-7; 14 positions agree with TRBD2. CDR1 MNHEY and CDR2 SMNVEV come from the germline V gene (reference sequence). This CDR3 has 16 amino acids. V lost 2 bases, J lost 5 bases, and 5 bases stayed unmatched. The CDR3 protein is CASSLRGGLAGDEQYF. The CDR3 DNA is TGTGCCAGCAGTTTAAGGGGGGGACTAGCGGGGGACGAGCAGTACTTC.

Here the CDR3 DNA reads TGTGCCAGCAGTCCCCGACAGTATAATTCACCCCTCCACTTT. It yields the protein CASSPRQYNSPLHF. The V gene is TRBV28, the J gene TRBJ1-6, with D possibly matching TRBD1 (5 bases). This CDR3 is built from 14 residues. Between the trimmed V and J ends, which lost 5 bases and 4 bases, there was a span of 9 bases. CDR1 and CDR2 from the germline V gene are MDHEN and SYDVKM.

The V and J genes are TRBV5-4 and TRBJ1-2, with D maybe TRBD1 (5 bases). The CDR3 spans 14 residues. Germline V gene sequence: CDR1 SGHNT, CDR2 YYREEE (reference sequence). V was cut by 4 bases and J by 6 bases, with 16 bases left in between. The chain's CDR3 is CASSTSGFGHGYTF. As DNA, the CDR3 is TGTGCCAGCAGCACATCAGGGTTCGGTCATGGCTACACCTTC.

The V call is TRBV6-5, the J call TRBJ1-1; D unresolved. The CDR3 loop spans 14 amino acids. Trimming took off 0 bases at V and 4 bases at J, with 9 bases between the two ends. The germline CDR1 and CDR2 sequences are MNHEY and SVGAGI. As DNA, the CDR3 is TGTGCCAGCAGTTACTCGATCGGTGGCACTGAAGCTTTCTTT. Residues: CASSYSIGGTEAFF.

The J gene is TRBJ2-2, the V gene TRBV9; no firm D call. The V gene lost 3 bases and the J gene lost 3 bases, with 9 bases spanning the gap. Germline V gives CDR1 SGDLS, CDR2 YYNGEE. This CDR3 spans 14 amino acids. CDR3 loop: CASSAQGDTGELFF. As DNA, the CDR3 is TGTGCCAGCAGCGCACAAGGAGACACCGGGGAGCTGTTTTTT. The entire variable domain, with the rest obtained from reference TRBV9 and TRBJ2-2, is as follows: DSGVTQTPKHLITATGQRVTLRCSPRSGDLSVYWYQQSLDQGLQFLIQYYNGEERAKGNILERFSAQQFPDLHSELNLSSLELGDSALYFCASSAQGDTGELFFGEGSRLTVL.

The rearrangement links TRBV5-4 to TRBJ2-7, with 7 bases fitting TRBD1. The CDR3 has 13 residues. Germline CDR1 is SGHNT and CDR2 is YYREEE (reference sequence). Trimming took 5 bases from V and 7 from J; bases not matched to a gene: 9. The CDR3 DNA sequence: TGTGCCAGCAGTCGAACAGGGGCGGAGGAGCAGTACTTC. Residues: CASSRTGAEEQYF.

This chain joins TRBV4-2 and TRBJ2-5; D gene unclear. The germline gives CDR1 LGHNA, CDR2 YNFKEQ. The CDR3 is 15 amino acids. V lost 2 bases to trimming and J lost 4 bases, with 14 bases between them. This CDR3 is CASSQILSAGETQYF. The CDR3 nucleotides are TGTGCCAGCAGCCAAATATTATCGGCAGGAGAGACCCAGTACTTC.

On this clone itself: This sample includes further DNA sequences coding for the same CDR3. The rearrangement joins TRBV25-1 to TRBJ2-3, with 9 positions matching TRBD2. The CDR3 has 16 residues. The germline CDR1 and CDR2 sequences are MGHDK and SYGVNS. Trimming at V came to 4 bases and at J to 0 bases, leaving 5 bases not matched to a gene. Written as DNA, the CDR3 is TGTGCCAGCAGTGCGGGACTAGCCCTTAGCACAGATACGCAGTATTTT. Translating gives CASSAGLALSTDTQYF. Together with reference TRBV25-1 and TRBJ2-3, the CDR3 gives the full variable domain: EADIYQTPRYLVIGTGKKITLECSQTMGHDKMYWYQQDPGMELHLIHYSYGVNSTEKGDLSSESTVSRIRTEHFPLTLESARPSHTSQYLCASSAGLALSTDTQYFGPGTRLTVL.